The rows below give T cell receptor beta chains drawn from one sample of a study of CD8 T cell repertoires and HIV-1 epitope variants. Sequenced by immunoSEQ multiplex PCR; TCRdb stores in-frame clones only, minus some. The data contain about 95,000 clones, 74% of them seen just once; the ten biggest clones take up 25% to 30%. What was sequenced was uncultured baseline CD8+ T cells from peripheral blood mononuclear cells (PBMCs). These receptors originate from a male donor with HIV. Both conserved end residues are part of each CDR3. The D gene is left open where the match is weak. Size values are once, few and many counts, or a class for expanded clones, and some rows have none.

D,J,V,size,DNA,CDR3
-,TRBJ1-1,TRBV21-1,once,TGTGCCAGCAGCGGACGACAGGGAGGCGCTGAAGCTTTCTTT,CASSGRQGGAEAFF
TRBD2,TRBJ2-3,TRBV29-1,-,TGCAGCGTTGAGACCGGGACTAGCGGCACAGATACGCAGTATTTT,CSVETGTSGTDTQYF
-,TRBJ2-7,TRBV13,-,TGTGCCAGCAGCTTGGACGGACCCTACGAGCAGTACTTC,CASSLDGPYEQYF
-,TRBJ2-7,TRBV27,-,TGTGCCAGCAGTTTGGTGGTTGCGGGCTCCTACGAGCAGTACTTC,CASSLVVAGSYEQYF
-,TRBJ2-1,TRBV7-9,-,TGTGCCAGCACAAAGGCCGATGTCGGGAGCTCCTACAATGAGCAGTTCTTC,CASTKADVGSSYNEQFF
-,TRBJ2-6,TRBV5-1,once,TGCGCCAGCAGCTCCTACAGCTCTGGGGCCAACGTCCTGACTTTC,CASSSYSSGANVLTF
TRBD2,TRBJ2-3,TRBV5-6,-,TGTGCCAGCAGCCCCCGACTAGCGGGAGTCCGCACAGATACGCAGTATTTT,CASSPRLAGVRTDTQYF
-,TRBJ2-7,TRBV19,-,TGTGCCAGTAGTATAACAGGGCAAGACTACGAGCAGTACTTC,CASSITGQDYEQYF
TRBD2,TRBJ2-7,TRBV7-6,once,TGTGCCAGCAGCTCCGGACTAGCGGGAGATGAGCAGTACTTC,CASSSGLAGDEQYF
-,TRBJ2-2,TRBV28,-,TGTGCCAGCATCCCGGGGGCCGGGGAGCTGTTTTTT,CASIPGAGELFF
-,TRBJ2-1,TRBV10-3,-,TGTGCCATCAGGAATTTGGAGAATGAGCAGTTCTTC,CAIRNLENEQFF
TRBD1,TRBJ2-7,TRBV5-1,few,TGCGCCAGCAGCTCAGGGACAGGGAGCGAGCAGTACTTC,CASSSGTGSEQYF
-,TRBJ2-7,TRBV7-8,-,TGTGCCAGCAGCTTAGAGGACGGCCTCTCCTACGAGCAGTACTTC,CASSLEDGLSYEQYF
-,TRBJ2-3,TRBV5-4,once,TGTGCCAGCAGCTTATCGGGGTGGGAGGATACGCAGTATTTT,CASSLSGWEDTQYF
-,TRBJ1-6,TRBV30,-,TGTGCCTGGAGACAGGGCTATAATTCACCCCTCCACTTT,CAWRQGYNSPLHF
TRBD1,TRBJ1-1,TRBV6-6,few,TGTGCCACACGACAGGGGGCTAACACTGAAGCTTTCTTT,CATRQGANTEAFF
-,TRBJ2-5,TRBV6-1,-,TGTGCCAGCAGTGAATACCCCTGGGAGACCCAGTACTTC,CASSEYPWETQYF
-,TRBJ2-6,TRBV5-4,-,TGTGCCAGCAGCTTGAACAGATTCTCCTCTGGGGCCAACGTCCTGACTTTC,CASSLNRFSSGANVLTF
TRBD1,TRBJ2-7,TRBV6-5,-,TGTGCCACTAGGACAGGGGGCGCGTTCTACGAGCAGTACTTC,CATRTGGAFYEQYF
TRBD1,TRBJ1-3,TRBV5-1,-,TGCGCCAGCAGCTTAGGACAGGGGCGCATACGACGGGGAAACACCATATATTTT,CASSLGQGRIRRGNTIYF
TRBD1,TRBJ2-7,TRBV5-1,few,TGCGCCAGCAGCCCTACAGGGGGCGCGTACGAGCAGTACTTC,CASSPTGGAYEQYF
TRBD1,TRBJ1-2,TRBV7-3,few,TGTGCCAGCAGCCCCGAACAGGGGGACGGGGGCTACACCTTC,CASSPEQGDGGYTF
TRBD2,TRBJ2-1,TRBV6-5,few,TGTGCCAGCAGTTACGGGGGTAGCGGGACTAATGAGCAGTTCTTC,CASSYGGSGTNEQFF
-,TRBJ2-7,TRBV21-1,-,TGTGCCAGCCCCGGTCCTCTAGGGTCTCTAAACGAGCAGTACTTC,CASPGPLGSLNEQYF
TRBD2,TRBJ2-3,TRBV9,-,TGTGCCAGCAGCTTTGCTAGCGGGAGGGGTTATAGCACAGATACGCAGTATTTT,CASSFASGRGYSTDTQYF
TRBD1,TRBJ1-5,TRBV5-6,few,TGTGCCAGCAGCTTGTTACAGGGGAATCAGCCCCAGCATTTT,CASSLLQGNQPQHF
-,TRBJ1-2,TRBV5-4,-,TGTGCCAGCAATGCAAAGGGCAGGGAAGAAGGTGGCTACACCTTC,CASNAKGREEGGYTF
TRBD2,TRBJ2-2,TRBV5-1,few,TGCGCCAGCAGCTCCGGACTAGCGGGAGACACCGGGGAGCTGTTTTTT,CASSSGLAGDTGELFF
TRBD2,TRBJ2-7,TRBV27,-,TGTGCCAGCAGGGCATCCAGCGGGGGCTCCTACGAGCAGTACTTC,CASRASSGGSYEQYF
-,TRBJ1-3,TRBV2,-,TGTGCCAGCAGTGAAAATTCCTCTGGAAACACCATATATTTT,CASSENSSGNTIYF
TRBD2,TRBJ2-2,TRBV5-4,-,TGTGCCAGCAGCTCCGAACTAGCGGATAACACCGGGGAGCTGTTTTTT,CASSSELADNTGELFF
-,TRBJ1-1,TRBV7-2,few,TGTGCCAGCAGCTTACCAGCTGGTGGCGCCACCCTGAACACTGAAGCTTTCTTT,CASSLPAGGATLNTEAFF
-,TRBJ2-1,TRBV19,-,TGTGCCAGTAGTATAGCAAGGGGGCGCAGACTAGCGACCTACAATGAGCAGTTCTTC,CASSIARGRRLATYNEQFF
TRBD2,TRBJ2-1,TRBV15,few,TGTGCCACCAGCGGGCGGACTAGCGGGGGGTCCATCTACAATGAGCAGTTCTTC,CATSGRTSGGSIYNEQFF
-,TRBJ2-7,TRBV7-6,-,TGTGCCAGCAGCCGAGGTCAGGGGGGACCCCACGGCGCGTTCTACGAGCAGTACTTC,CASSRGQGGPHGAFYEQYF
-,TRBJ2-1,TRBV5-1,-,TGCGCCAGCAGCCGACTAGATTACAATGAGCAGTTCTTC,CASSRLDYNEQFF
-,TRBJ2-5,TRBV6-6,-,TGTGCCACAGGGGGCGGCGGGGGAGAGACCCAGTACTTC,CATGGGGGETQYF
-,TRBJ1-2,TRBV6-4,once,TGTGCCAGCAGTGACCCAGAGGGGAACAGGCGACTATCCTATGGCTACACCTTC,CASSDPEGNRRLSYGYTF
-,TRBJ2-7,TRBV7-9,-,TGTGCCAGCAGCTTTGGGGCTACCTACGAGCAGTACTTC,CASSFGATYEQYF
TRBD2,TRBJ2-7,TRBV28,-,TGTGCCAGCAGCCATAAGTCGGTCCTTGCTAGCGGGAGGCGGGGGGCGTCGGGCGAGCAGTACTTC,CASSHKSVLASGRRGASGEQYF
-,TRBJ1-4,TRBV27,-,TGTGCCAGTAAGGGGACGCTCGCTAATGAAAAACTGTTTTTT,CASKGTLANEKLFF
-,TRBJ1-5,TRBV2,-,TGTGCCAGCAACCCCGGGACCTATCAGCCCCAGCATTTT,CASNPGTYQPQHF